This TCR beta chain was captured in a study of OX40 agonist ivuxolimab in advanced cancers. Sequencing was performed with immunoSEQ multiplex PCR; in TCRdb, only in-frame clones are kept and a portion is missing. The sample carries 100,000 or so clones, 80% to 90% recorded once. This CDR3 comprises 13 residues. Trimming left V 3 bases short and J 4 bases short, with 9 bases between. Germline V gives CDR1 MDHEN, CDR2 SYDVKM. The chain uses TRBV28 and TRBJ1-2, with D possibly matching TRBD1 (5 bases). The specimen comprised CD4+ or CD8+ T cells sorted from blood, sampled in a trial of the OX40 agonist ivuxolimab. The TCR originated in an adult with an advanced solid tumor such as melanoma, head and neck, liver or kidney cancer. The CDR3 loop is CASSLTASYGYTF. CDR3 nucleotide sequence: TGTGCCAGCAGTTTGACAGCCAGCTATGGCTACACCTTC.